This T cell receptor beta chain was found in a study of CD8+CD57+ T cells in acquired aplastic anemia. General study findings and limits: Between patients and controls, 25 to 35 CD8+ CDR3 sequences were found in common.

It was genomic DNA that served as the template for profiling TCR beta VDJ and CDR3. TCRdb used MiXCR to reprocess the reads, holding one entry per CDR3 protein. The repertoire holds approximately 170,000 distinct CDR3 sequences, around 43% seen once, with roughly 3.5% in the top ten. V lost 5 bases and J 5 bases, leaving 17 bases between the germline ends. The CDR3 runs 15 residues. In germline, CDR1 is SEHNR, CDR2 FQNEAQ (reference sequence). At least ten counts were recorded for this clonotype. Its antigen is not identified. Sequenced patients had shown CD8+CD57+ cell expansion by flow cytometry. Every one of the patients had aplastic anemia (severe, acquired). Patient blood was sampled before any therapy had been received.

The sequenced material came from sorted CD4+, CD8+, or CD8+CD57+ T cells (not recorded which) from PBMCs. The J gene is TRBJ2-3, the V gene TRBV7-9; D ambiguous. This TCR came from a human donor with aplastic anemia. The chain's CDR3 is CASSPKGLGGDTQYF. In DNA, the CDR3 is TGTGCCAGCAGCCCGAAGGGCCTCGGTGGAGATACGCAGTATTTT.